This T cell receptor beta chain derives from a study of CD8 T cells in ankylosing spondylitis. The TCR beta libraries were generated through quantitative 5'-RACE incorporating molecular barcodes. TCRdb ran MiXCR on the 5' RACE reads and lists one entry per CDR3 protein. Among a few hundred thousand distinct CDR3 sequences, about 13% were seen once, and the ten largest hold about 6.5%. This clonotype was seen only a few times. Its antigen remains unidentified. CDR3 size: 16 residues. Trimming removed 0 bases from V and 8 bases from J, with 22 bases in between. Germline V lookup: CDR1 GTSNPN, CDR2 SVGIG (reference sequence). Findings and caveats of the study: In peripheral blood, disease-linked CD8+ clones occurred at relatively low frequencies. There was a TCR beta motif, made of several highly homologous variants, that appeared characteristic of ankylosing spondylitis blood. A number of the motif variants had already been described in reactive arthritis synovial fluid and blood. Matched synovial fluid from ankylosing spondylitis patients was reported to be enriched for disease-linked clones.

This chain uses TRBV30 with TRBJ1-2; D possibly corresponds to TRBD1 (6 bases). The sample was blood, either unsorted or a sorted T cell fraction (not recorded which). The sequence came from a male donor with ankylosing spondylitis. The CDR3 protein is CAWSVLPAPGARGYTF. CDR3 DNA: TGTGCCTGGAGTGTACTCCCGGCGCCGGGGGCGAGGGGCTACACCTTC.